This is a list of T cell receptor beta chains from one sample in a study of CD8 T cells in ankylosing spondylitis. TCRdb called the 5' RACE reads again in MiXCR, with one record for every CDR3 protein. The table lists 150,000 to 200,000 distinct CDR3 sequences, roughly 13% of them singletons. The sequenced material came from blood, either unsorted or a sorted T cell fraction (not recorded which). These receptors all stem from a female donor with ankylosing spondylitis or in good health (not recorded which). Both conserved end residues are part of each CDR3. A D gene is named only where the DNA matches it firmly. For some rows the clone size is stated as once, few or many, or as a class when expanded; others skip it.

few	TRBV7-2	NA	TRBJ2-1	TGTGCCAGCAGCTTAGGGGGGCCTGGATATGAGCAGTTCTTC	CASSLGGPGYEQFF
many	TRBV27	NA	TRBJ1-6	TGTGCCAGCAGCGAGTTTGTGGGGGTAGGCGAGAATTCACCCCTCCACTTT	CASSEFVGVGENSPLHF
many	TRBV6-1	NA	TRBJ1-6	TGTGCCAGCAGTGAACCTTATACGGATTCACCCCTCCACTTT	CASSEPYTDSPLHF
NA	TRBV6-2/TRBV6-3	TRBD2	TRBJ2-1	TGTGCCAGCGTCCAACTAGCGGGAGCTGTTGAGCAGTTCTTC	CASVQLAGAVEQFF
NA	TRBV29-1	TRBD1	TRBJ2-1	TGCAGCGTTGAAGCCTGGACAGGGAGCTCCTACAATGAGCAGTTCTTC	CSVEAWTGSSYNEQFF
few	TRBV7-2	NA	TRBJ2-5	TGTGCCAGCAGCTCTCGGGGGCGAGAGACCCAGTACTTC	CASSSRGRETQYF
many	TRBV7-8	NA	TRBJ1-5	TGTGCCAGCAGCAATACAGGGAGAAATCAGCCCCAGCATTTT	CASSNTGRNQPQHF
NA	TRBV5-3	NA	TRBJ2-4	TGTGCCAGAAGCGTACTATACCGGGACACTGAAAACATTCAATACTTC	CARSVLYRDTENIQYF
many	TRBV7-2	TRBD1	TRBJ1-2	TGTGCCAGCAGCGCGACAGGGTACTATGGCTACACCTTC	CASSATGYYGYTF
many	TRBV20-1	NA	TRBJ2-1	TGCAGTGCTAGAGATGAAGGAGTGACTGAGCAGTTCTTC	CSARDEGVTEQFF
NA	TRBV9	TRBD2	TRBJ2-1	TGTGCCAGCAGCGGTAGCGGGAGGGCCCGCTACAATGAGCAGTTCTTC	CASSGSGRARYNEQFF
NA	TRBV6-2/TRBV6-3	TRBD1	TRBJ2-4	TGTGCCAGCAGCCGCGACAGGGCCGAAGCCAAAAACATTCAGTACTTC	CASSRDRAEAKNIQYF
NA	TRBV6-4	TRBD2	TRBJ2-1	TGTGCCAGCGACAGCGGGACTAGCAGTTACAATGAGCAGTTCTTC	CASDSGTSSYNEQFF
NA	TRBV5-6	NA	TRBJ1-5	TGTGCCAGCAGCCTGCAAGGGAACAATCAGCCCCAGCATTTT	CASSLQGNNQPQHF
many	TRBV5-5	NA	TRBJ2-3	TGTGCCAGCAGCTTGGGTAGCGGCGCAGATACGCAGTATTTT	CASSLGSGADTQYF
NA	TRBV4-3	NA	TRBJ2-2	TGCGCCAGCAGCCAAGACCCCAGGGCCGCCGGGGAGCTGTATTTT	CASSQDPRAAGELYF
NA	TRBV4-3	TRBD2	TRBJ2-7	TGCGCCAGCAGCTCTAAACTAGCGGGAGAGGGCGAGCAGTACTTC	CASSSKLAGEGEQYF
few	TRBV11-2	TRBD2	TRBJ2-4	TGTGCCAGCAGCTCTCCCCGGGAGGGCCGCTTCGCCAAAAACATTCAGTACTTC	CASSSPREGRFAKNIQYF
many	TRBV5-1	TRBD2	TRBJ2-1	TGCGCCAGCAGCTTGGTCCTAGCGGGAGGTTGGGAGCAGTTCTTC	CASSLVLAGGWEQFF
NA	TRBV27	NA	TRBJ2-5	TGTGCCAGCGCGGACAACCAAGAGACCCAGTACTTC	CASADNQETQYF
NA	TRBV5-1	NA	TRBJ2-6	TGCGCCAGCAGCTTGGGATCTCTAACTGGGGCCAACGTCCTGACTTTC	CASSLGSLTGANVLTF
few	TRBV18	TRBD2	TRBJ2-1	TGTGCCAGCTCAACCCTCGGGACTAGCGGGAAGAATGAGCAGTTCTTC	CASSTLGTSGKNEQFF
few	TRBV11-3	NA	TRBJ1-3	TGTGCCAGCAGCTTAGTTCGAGCCGGGGGAAACACCATATATTTT	CASSLVRAGGNTIYF
few	TRBV10-3	NA	TRBJ2-5	TGTGCCATCAGTGACCGGGGAGAGACCCAGTACTTC	CAISDRGETQYF
NA	TRBV5-1	NA	TRBJ2-3	TGCGCCAGCAGAGAACTCACAGGATCAGATACGCAGTATTTT	CASRELTGSDTQYF